Sequencing of this T cell receptor (beta chain) was carried out in a study of cytomegalovirus exposure and HLA in healthy donors listed by TCRdb under 2017. Looking at the study overall: An earlier analysis of approximately 550 of the donors reported about 290 Gb of sequence data and 100 million to 140 million unique TCR beta sequences from roughly 200 million T cells. The later analysis used no new phenotypic data to find candidate immune exposures, relying instead on TCR beta sequences and their occurrence across donors. Donor age, sex, ethnicity and CMV serostatus were compiled alongside the repertoire data. Among the roughly 390 genotyped donors, about 83% belonged to the genetic ancestry cluster associated with self-reported Caucasian donors. Both class I and class II loci were covered by HLA typing, at four-digit resolution. To decide whether each TCR beta V gene segment behaved as functional or pseudogenic, an earlier analysis of some 600 of the donors relied on high-throughput TCR beta sequencing. The study combined high-throughput TCR immunosequencing, statistical association of individual TCRs with disease status, and machine learning to predict cytomegalovirus infection status. Typing coverage varied by locus: about 620-640 donors for A, B, C, DRB1 and DQB1; 522 for DQA1; nearly 610 for DPA1; 450 to 480 for DPB1. A separate validation cohort of some 130 different subjects was used in addition to the approximately 700-subject first cohort. In a later genetic analysis, genome-wide SNP genotypes for about three fifths of the roughly 670 donors were used, and that subset was treated as a discovery cohort. An early release covering roughly 580 HLA-typed donors comprised approximately 300 gigabases of sequencing data and around 80 million unique TCR sequences. Among about 370 genotyped donors of the cohort, an average of approximately 200,000 unique TCR beta nucleotide sequences was sequenced per donor, of which 15% to 20% were non-productive. The study aimed to test whether cataloging public T cell receptors could reveal signatures of past pathogen exposure. The T cell repertoires of 666 subjects were profiled by immunosequencing and related to cytomegalovirus serostatus. Every discovery cohort repertoire had been produced on one sequencing platform. A handful of DR-DQ haplotypes were treated as single units for association and clustering because of strong linkage in the cohort. A later analysis re-examined previously published TCR beta repertoires from just over 650 donors and added high-resolution HLA genotyping to investigate patterns of TCR occurrence. Study-wide findings and limitations: Compared with the roughly 710-donor mean, donors in an Asian-associated ancestry cluster had fewer N-insertions in productive TCRs, according to a later genetic analysis. For the cohort, immune exposure information was limited to CMV serostatus. In an earlier analysis of some 540 of the donors, most TCR beta V segments appeared in productive rearrangements about 90% or about 30% of the time, broadly matching IMGT annotations. A total of 150 to 200 TCR beta chains were listed by the study as associated with cytomegalovirus. In a later analysis, several top co-occurrence clusters were reported to appear linked to parvovirus B19, influenza, CMV and Epstein-Barr virus. Approximately 16 rarely observed V segments, including chromosome 9 orphons, were excluded from the earlier analysis of about 600 of the donors because counts were too low. In vitro tests confirmed that a few of the cytomegalovirus-associated TCR beta chains recognize cytomegalovirus antigens. According to a later analysis, TCR association rates differed among HLA loci, with DRB1 alleles showing the most associated TCRs and HLA-C alleles showing the fewest. The authors suggested that the approach could potentially be generalized to other disease states and immunological phenotypes. The classifier was reported to diagnose cytomegalovirus status with high specificity and sensitivity in both the original and validation cohorts. Most TCR sequences were observed very rarely across donors, whereas some public TCRs were present in many individuals. HLA typing was unavailable for some donors at each locus, so association tests used only the typed subset. A later analysis found that most CMV-associated TCR beta chains appeared HLA-restricted, with HLA associations seemingly driven largely by CMV exposure. When HLA alleles, especially DR and DQ, strongly co-occurred, attributing TCR associations to individual alleles was difficult. A later analysis associated some 17,000 TCR beta sequences with specific HLA alleles at a false discovery rate of 0.05. The 87-base-pair reads could not distinguish some IMGT-functional V segments, including TRBV6-2 and TRBV6-3, so those segments were excluded. In a later analysis, HLA-associated TCR beta chains were found to be more clonally expanded and to have lower generation probabilities than equally common non-associated chains. Presence/absence analyses assumed roughly uniform sequencing depth across donors, an assumption that may not hold. A group of highly shared sequence variants was considered likely to be a technical artifact of the sequencing pipeline. This cohort had only TCR beta chains sequenced, and the lack of alpha or paired-chain data limited which features could be detected. A further reported finding was that TCR beta sequences accurately predicted the HLA-A and HLA-B alleles for most subjects in the first cohort. Linkage disequilibrium might explain the correlated functional status among segregating V segments, but an unknown experimental factor could not be excluded. An association between a missense DCLRE1C variant and V-gene and J-gene trimming of TCR beta chains was found in a later genetic analysis and replicated in an independent cohort.

The library was produced with the immunoSEQ multiplex PCR assay. For the multiplex PCR, a mixture combining 60 forward primers for TCR Vbeta segments and 13 reverse primers for TCR Jbeta segments was used. Amplification of the CDR3 region of rearranged TCR beta genes was performed with a multiplex PCR assay on genomic DNA. The Illumina HiSeq System was used to sequence the amplified TCR beta libraries as 87-base-pair reads. The source study handled its data this way. A later analysis counted some 74 million unique TCR beta chains across the 550 to 700 repertoires, and 10 million to 11 million of these chains were shared by at least two donors. To remove PCR and sequencing errors, raw reads were error-corrected and collapsed into unique sequences using a nearest-neighbor algorithm that merged closely related sequences. Alignment of CDR3 sequences to IMGT reference sequences was used to assign V, D and J gene segments. For a sequence to be retained, at least a six-nucleotide match to both a V gene segment and a J gene segment was required. A rearrangement was called productive if the CDR3 had no stop codons and remained in frame with V and J, and every other rearrangement was called non-productive. Following IMGT convention, CDR3 was defined as the stretch from the second conserved V-encoded cysteine up to the conserved J-encoded phenylalanine. The earlier analysis of more than 450 of the donors excluded sequences that lacked an unambiguous match to a single V gene segment. In an earlier analysis of some 590 of the donors, V segments were called functional above 56.7% productive rearrangements and were called segregating when the between-donor standard deviation exceeded 5%. A statistical classification framework was developed to diagnose cytomegalovirus status using the catalog of TCR beta chain sequences. A later analysis assigned V and J genes by comparing TCR nucleotide sequences with IMGT/GENE-DB human TR gene sequences. In a later analysis, CDR3 sequences and most-parsimonious VDJ recombination scenarios were assigned using the TCRdist pipeline. In a later analysis, each TCR beta chain was defined by its CDR3 amino acid sequence together with its V-gene family, and reads lacking a unique V-gene family were excluded. To address suspected cross-contamination and a sequencing artifact, a later analysis removed some 620 highly shared, low-generation-probability nucleotide sequences. In a later analysis, a clonal expansion index was calculated for each public chain from normalized within-repertoire ranks of inferred template counts. In a later analysis, generation probabilities were computed with a VDJ recombination model fitted to out-of-frame rearrangements, and the resulting probabilities were checked against IGoR. A later analysis scored TCR-TCR, TCR-HLA and TCR-CMV co-occurrence with hypergeometric tests, applying a repertoire-size bias correction to TCR pairs. To estimate false discovery rates, a later analysis permuted the HLA or CMV assignments 20 times. In a later analysis, co-occurring TCRs were grouped using DBSCAN, with TCRdist sequence similarity added in when clustering inside HLA-allele-positive subsets. Co-occurrence clustering excluded repertoires with fewer than 30,000 or more than 120,000 public chains, plus five with anomalous nucleotide sharing. This is the immuneACCESS table as TCRdb keeps it, with only in-frame sequences that have V and J called. A part of the clones is gone; compared with another copy, unresolved V genes explain less than half, and the rest is unexplained. For V, J and clone size, that table is used; D and trimming come from the DNA. This sample has 160,000 or so clones in its table, and roughly 80% of those were observed once. The ten largest clonotypes hold 5.7% of the sample.

The CDR3 measures 13 amino acids from cysteine to phenylalanine. Only the CDR3 part of the read is kept: 39 bases, read in frame from the first base. Reading the germline V gene gives CDR1 SGDLS and CDR2 YYNGEE. V trim: 2 bases; J trim: 2 bases; unmatched bases: 1. The cohort was made up of under 800 healthy bone marrow donors. At the time of sampling, every cohort member was nominally healthy, though immune exposures that went unrecorded were likely present. The donor tested CMV seronegative and was one of the 352 seronegative cohort members. A peripheral blood sample was collected from each donor, and TCR beta sequencing was performed on peripheral blood mononuclear cells. The Qiagen DNeasy Blood Extraction Kit was used to extract genomic DNA from the blood cell samples. Comment on this clone: The antigen it binds to is not known. One base away there is no much larger clone; base qualities are not given.

The rearrangement combines TRBV9 with TRBJ2-7, with 7 bases aligning to TRBD1. The TCR sequence derives from a middle-aged man in good health and CMV-seronegative. The specimen sequenced was PBMCs. The nucleotides read TGTGCCAGCAGCGTCGGGACAGCCTACGAGCAGTACTTC. It is translated as CASSVGTAYEQYF.